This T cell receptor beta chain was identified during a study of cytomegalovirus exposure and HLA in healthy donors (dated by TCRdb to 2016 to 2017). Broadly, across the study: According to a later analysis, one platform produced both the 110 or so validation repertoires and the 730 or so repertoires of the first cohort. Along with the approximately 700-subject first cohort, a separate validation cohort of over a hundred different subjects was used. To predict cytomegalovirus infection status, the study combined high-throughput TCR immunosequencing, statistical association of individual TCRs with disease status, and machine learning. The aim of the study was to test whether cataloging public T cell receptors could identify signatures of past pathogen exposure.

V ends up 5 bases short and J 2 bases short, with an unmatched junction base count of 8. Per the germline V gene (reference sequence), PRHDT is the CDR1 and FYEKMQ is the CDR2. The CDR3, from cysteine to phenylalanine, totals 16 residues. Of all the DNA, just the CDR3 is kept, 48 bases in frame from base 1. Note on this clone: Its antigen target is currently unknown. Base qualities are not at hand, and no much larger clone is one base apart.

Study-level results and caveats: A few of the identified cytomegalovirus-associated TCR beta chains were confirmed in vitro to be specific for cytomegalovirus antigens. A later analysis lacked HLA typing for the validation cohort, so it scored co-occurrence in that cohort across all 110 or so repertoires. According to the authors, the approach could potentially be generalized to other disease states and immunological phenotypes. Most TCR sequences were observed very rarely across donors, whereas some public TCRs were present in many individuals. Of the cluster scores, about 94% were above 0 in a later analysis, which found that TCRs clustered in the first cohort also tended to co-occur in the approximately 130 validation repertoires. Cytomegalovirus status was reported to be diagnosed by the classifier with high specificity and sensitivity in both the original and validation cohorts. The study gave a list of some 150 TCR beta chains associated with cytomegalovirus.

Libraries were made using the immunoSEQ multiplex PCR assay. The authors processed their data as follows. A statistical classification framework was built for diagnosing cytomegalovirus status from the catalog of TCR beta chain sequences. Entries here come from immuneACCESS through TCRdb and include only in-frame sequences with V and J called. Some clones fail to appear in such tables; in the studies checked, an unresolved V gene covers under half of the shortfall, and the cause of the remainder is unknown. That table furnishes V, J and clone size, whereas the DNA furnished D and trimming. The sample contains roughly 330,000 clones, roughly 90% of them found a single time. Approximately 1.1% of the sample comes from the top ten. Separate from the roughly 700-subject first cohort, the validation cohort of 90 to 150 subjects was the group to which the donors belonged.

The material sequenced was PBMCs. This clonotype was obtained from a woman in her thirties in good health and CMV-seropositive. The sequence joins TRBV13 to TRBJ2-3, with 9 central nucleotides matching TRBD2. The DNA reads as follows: TGTGCCAGCAGCGTAACTCTAGCGGGATCCACAGATACGCAGTATTTT. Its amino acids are CASSVTLAGSTDTQYF.